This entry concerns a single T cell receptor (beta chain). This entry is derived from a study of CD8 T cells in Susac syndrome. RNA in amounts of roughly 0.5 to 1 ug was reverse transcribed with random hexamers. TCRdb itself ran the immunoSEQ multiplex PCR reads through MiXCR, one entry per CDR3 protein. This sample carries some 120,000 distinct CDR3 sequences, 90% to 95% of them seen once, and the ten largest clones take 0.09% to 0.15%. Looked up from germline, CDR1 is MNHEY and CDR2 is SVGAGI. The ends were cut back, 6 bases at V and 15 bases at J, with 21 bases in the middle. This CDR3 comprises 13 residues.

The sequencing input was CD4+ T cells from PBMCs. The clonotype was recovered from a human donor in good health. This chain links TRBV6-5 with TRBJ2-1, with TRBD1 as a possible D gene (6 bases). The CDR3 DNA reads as TGTGCCAGCAGACCGCAAACAGGGAGAGTAGGGTTCTTC. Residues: CASRPQTGRVGFF.